This T cell receptor (beta chain) was found in a study of T-cell memory formation after mild COVID-19. Notes on the study in general: CD4+ bias marked clones expanding day 15 to 37, unlike balanced contracting clones.

This clonotype has more than one count but fewer than ten. Its cognate antigen is unknown. The germline V gene encodes CDR1 MNHNY and CDR2 SVGAGI (reference sequence). The CDR3 covers 15 residues. The V segment lost 6 bases and the J segment 3 bases; nucleotides outside the gene matches: 8. TCRdb used MiXCR to reprocess the 5' RACE reads, holding one entry per CDR3 protein. The sample lists a few hundred thousand distinct CDR3 sequences; under 25% were seen once. What was sequenced was PBMCs or a T cell subset sorted from them (not recorded which). The origin of this receptor is a man in his late teens or twenties who had mild COVID-19 (a few samples of this study predate the infection). Cell type and time point are not known. The J gene is TRBJ2-7, the V gene TRBV6-6; 10 nucleotides line up with TRBD1. CDR3 sequence (DNA): TGTGCCAGCAGGAAAGGGGGACAGGGGATCTACGAGCAGTACTTC. It specifies CASRKGGQGIYEQYF.